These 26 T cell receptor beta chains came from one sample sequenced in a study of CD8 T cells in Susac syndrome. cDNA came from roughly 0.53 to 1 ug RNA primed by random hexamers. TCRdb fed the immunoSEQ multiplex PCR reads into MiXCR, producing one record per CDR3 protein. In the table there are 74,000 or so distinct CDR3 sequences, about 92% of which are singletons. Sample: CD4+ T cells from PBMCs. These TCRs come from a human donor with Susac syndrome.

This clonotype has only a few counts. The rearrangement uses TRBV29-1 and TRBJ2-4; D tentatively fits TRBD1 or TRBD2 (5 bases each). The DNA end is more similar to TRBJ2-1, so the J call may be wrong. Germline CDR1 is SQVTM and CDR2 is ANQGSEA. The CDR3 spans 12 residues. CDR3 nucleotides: TGCAGCCACATCGGGGCCAAAAACATTCAGTTCTTC. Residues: CSHIGAKNIQFF.

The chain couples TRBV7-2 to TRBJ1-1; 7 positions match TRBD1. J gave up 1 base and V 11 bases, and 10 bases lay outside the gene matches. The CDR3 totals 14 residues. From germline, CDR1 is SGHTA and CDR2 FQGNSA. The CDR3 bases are TGTGCCGGCCGGACAGGAGTGGCGAACACTGAAGCTTTCTTT. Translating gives CAGRTGVANTEAFF.

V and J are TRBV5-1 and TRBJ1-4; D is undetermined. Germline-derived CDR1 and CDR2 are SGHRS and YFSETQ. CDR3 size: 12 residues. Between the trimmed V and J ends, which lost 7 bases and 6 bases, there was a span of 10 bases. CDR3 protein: CASRVEDEKLFF. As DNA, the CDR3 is TGCGCCAGCCGGGTCGAGGATGAAAAACTGTTTTTT.

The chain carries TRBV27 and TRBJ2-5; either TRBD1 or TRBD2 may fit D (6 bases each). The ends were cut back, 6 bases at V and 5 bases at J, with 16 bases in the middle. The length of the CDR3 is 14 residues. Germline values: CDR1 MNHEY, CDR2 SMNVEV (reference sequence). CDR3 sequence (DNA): TGTGCCAGCAGCCCTGGGGGGCTGGGGGAGACCCAGTACTTC. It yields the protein CASSPGGLGETQYF.

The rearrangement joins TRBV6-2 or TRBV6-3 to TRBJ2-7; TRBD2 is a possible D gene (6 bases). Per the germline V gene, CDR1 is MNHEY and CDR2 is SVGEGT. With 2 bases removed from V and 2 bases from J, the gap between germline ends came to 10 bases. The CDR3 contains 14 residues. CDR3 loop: CASSYGGKTYEQYF. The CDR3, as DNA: TGTGCCAGCAGTTACGGCGGGAAGACCTACGAGCAGTACTTC.

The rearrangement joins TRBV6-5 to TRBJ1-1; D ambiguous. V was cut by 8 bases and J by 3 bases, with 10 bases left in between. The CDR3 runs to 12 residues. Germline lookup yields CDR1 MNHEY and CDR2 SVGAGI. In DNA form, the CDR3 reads TGTGCCAGCGGACGAGATTACACTGAAGCTTTCTTT. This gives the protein CASGRDYTEAFF.

The DNA of the CDR3 is TGCAGTGCTAGAGAAGTAGCGGGAGTCGGGAAGACCCAGTACTTC. It translates to CSAREVAGVGKTQYF. V gene TRBV20-1 combines with J gene TRBJ2-5, with 9 positions matching TRBD2. This CDR3 is 15 amino acids long. Germline V gives CDR1 DFQATT, CDR2 SNEGSKA (reference sequence). The V gene end was trimmed by 0 bases and the J gene end by 6 bases; junction bases not matched to a gene: 8.

The chain's CDR3 is CAGASSGNQPQHF. The CDR3, as DNA: TGTGCCGGGGCCAGTTCGGGCAATCAGCCCCAGCATTTT. The rearrangement links TRBV28 to TRBJ1-5; TRBD1 is a possible D gene (5 bases). This CDR3 is built from 13 residues. Between the trimmed V and J ends, which lost 11 bases and 2 bases, there was a span of 13 bases. Germline lookup yields CDR1 MDHEN and CDR2 SYDVKM. Variable domain in full (rest from reference TRBV28 and TRBJ1-5): DVKVTQSSRYLVKRTGEKVFLECVQDMDHENMFWYRQDPGLGLRLIYFSYDVKMKEKGDIPEGYSVSREKKERFSLILESASTNQTSMYLCAGASSGNQPQHFGDGTRLSIL.

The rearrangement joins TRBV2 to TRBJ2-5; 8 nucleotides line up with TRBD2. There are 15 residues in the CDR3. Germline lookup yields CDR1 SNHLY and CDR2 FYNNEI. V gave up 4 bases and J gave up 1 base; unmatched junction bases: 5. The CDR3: CASSGLGGGQETQYF. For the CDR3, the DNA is TGTGCCAGCAGTGGCCTCGGGGGGGGCCAAGAGACCCAGTACTTC.

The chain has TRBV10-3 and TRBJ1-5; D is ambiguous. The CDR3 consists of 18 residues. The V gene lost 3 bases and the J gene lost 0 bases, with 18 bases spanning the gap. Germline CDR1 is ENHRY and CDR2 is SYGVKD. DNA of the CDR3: TGTGCCATCAGTGAAGGGTTCACTGGAGGTTATAGCAATCAGCCCCAGCATTTT. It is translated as CAISEGFTGGYSNQPQHF.

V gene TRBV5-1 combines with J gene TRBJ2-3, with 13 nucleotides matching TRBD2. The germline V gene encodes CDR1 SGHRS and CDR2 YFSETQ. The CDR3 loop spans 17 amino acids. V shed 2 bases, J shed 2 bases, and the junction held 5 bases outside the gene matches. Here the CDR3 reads CASSFSLAGGPTDTQYF. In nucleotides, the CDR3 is TGCGCCAGCAGCTTCTCACTAGCGGGAGGGCCCACAGATACGCAGTATTTT.

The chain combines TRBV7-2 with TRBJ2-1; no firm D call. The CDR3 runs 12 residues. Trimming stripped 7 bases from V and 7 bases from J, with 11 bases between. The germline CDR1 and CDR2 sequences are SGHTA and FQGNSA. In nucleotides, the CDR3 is TGTGCCAGCACCCTAGGGCAGAATGAGCAGTTCTTC. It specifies CASTLGQNEQFF.

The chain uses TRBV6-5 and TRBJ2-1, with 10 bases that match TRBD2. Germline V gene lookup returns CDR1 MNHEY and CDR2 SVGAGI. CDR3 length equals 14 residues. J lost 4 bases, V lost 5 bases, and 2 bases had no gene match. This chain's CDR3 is CASSRTSGYNEQFF. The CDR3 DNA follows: TGTGCCAGCAGTAGGACTAGCGGATACAATGAGCAGTTCTTC.

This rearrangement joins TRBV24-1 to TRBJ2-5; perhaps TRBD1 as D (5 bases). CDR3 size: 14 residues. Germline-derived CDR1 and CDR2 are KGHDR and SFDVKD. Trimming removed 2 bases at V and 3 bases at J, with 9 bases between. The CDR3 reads CATSDWTDKETQYF. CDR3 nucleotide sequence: TGTGCCACCAGTGATTGGACGGACAAAGAGACCCAGTACTTC.

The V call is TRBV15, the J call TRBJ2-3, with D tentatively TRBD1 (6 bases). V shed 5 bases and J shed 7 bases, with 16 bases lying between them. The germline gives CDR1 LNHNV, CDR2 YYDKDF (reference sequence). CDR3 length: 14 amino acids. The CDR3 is CATSVGKGVNTQYF. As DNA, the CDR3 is TGTGCCACCAGCGTAGGGAAGGGGGTGAATACGCAGTATTTT.

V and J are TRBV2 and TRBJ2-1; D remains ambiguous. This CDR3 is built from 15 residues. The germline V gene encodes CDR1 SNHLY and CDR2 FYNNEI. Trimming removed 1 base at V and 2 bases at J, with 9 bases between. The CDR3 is CASSEEPIPYNEQFF. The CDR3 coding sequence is TGTGCCAGCAGTGAAGAACCTATACCCTACAATGAGCAGTTCTTC.

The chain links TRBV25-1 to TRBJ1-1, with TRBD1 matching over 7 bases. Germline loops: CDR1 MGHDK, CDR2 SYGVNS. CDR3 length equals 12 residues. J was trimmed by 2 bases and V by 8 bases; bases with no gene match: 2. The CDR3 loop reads CASAGGNTEAFF. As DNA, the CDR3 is TGTGCCAGCGCAGGGGGTAACACTGAAGCTTTCTTT.

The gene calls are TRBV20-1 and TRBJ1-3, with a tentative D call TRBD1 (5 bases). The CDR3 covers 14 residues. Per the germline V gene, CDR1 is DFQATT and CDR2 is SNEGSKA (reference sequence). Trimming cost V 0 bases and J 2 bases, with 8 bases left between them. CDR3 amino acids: CSARDLQAGNTIYF. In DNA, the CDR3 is TGCAGTGCTAGAGATTTACAGGCTGGAAACACCATATATTTT.

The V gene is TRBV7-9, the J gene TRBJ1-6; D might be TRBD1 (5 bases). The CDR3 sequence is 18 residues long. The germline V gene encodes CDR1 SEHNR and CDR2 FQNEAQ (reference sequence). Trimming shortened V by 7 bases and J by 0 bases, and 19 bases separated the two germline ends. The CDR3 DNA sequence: TGTGCCAGCACCCCGGCGACAGCCAAGAGCTCCTATAATTCACCCCTCCACTTT. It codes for CASTPATAKSSYNSPLHF.

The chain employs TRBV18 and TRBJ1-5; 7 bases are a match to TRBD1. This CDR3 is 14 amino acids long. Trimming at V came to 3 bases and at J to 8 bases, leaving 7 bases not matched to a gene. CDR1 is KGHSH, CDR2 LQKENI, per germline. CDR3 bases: TGTGCCAGCTCACCGCAGGGGGGGAACGAGCCCCAGCATTTT. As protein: CASSPQGGNEPQHF.

The chain's CDR3 is CAWSVGRNNQFF. In DNA, the CDR3 is TGTGCCTGGAGTGTAGGGCGAAACAACCAGTTCTTC. This chain connects TRBV30 to TRBJ2-1, with D unresolved. CDR3 length equals 12 residues. Trimming removed 0 bases at V and 13 bases at J, with 13 bases between. CDR1 and CDR2 (germline): GTSNPN, SVGIG (reference sequence).

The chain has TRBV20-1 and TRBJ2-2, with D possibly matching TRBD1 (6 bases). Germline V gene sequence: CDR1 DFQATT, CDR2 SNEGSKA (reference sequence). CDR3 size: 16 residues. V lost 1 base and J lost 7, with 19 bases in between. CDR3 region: CSARVPGHQYSGELFF. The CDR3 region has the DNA TGCAGTGCTAGAGTACCGGGACATCAATACAGCGGGGAGCTGTTTTTT.

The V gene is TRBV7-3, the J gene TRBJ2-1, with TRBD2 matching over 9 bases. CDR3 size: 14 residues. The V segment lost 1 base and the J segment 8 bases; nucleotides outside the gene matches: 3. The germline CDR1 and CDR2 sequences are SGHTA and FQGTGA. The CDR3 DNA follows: TGTGCCAGCAGCTTAAGTAGCGGGAGCGATGAGCAGTTCTTC. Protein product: CASSLSSGSDEQFF.

The CDR3 spells CASSLTENQPQHF. The CDR3, as DNA: TGTGCCAGCAGCCTAACAGAGAATCAGCCCCAGCATTTT. V gene TRBV9 combines with J gene TRBJ1-5; D remains unclear. Germline loops: CDR1 SGDLS, CDR2 YYNGEE. Deletions cut 4 bases from V and 4 bases from J, with 9 bases between. This CDR3 comprises 13 residues.

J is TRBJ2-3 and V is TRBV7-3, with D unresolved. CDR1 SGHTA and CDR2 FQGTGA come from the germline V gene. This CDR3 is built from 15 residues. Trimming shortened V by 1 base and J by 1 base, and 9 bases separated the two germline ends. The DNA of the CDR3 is TGTGCCAGCAGCTTAAGCCCCGCTGGCACAGATACGCAGTATTTT. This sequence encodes CASSLSPAGTDTQYF.

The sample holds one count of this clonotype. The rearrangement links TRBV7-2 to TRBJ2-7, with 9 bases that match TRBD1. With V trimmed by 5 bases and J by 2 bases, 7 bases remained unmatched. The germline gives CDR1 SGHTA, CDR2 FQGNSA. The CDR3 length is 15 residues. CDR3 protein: CASSVGQGKPYEQYF. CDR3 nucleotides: TGTGCCAGCAGCGTGGGACAGGGTAAACCCTACGAGCAGTACTTC.